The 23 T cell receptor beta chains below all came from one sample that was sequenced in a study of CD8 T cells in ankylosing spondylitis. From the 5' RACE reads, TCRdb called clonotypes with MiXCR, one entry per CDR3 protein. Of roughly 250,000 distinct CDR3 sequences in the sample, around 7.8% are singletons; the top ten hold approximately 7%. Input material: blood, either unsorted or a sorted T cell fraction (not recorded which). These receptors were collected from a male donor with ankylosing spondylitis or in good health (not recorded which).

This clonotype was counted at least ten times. CDR3 DNA: TGCGCCAGCAGCCAAGGACTAGTGGGATACAATGAGCAGTTCTTC. Translating gives CASSQGLVGYNEQFF. The rearrangement uses TRBV4-1 and TRBJ2-1; D is perhaps TRBD2 (6 bases). This CDR3 region has 15 residues. Per germline, CDR1 MGHRA and CDR2 YSYEKL. V gave up 1 base and J gave up 4 bases, with 11 bases separating them.

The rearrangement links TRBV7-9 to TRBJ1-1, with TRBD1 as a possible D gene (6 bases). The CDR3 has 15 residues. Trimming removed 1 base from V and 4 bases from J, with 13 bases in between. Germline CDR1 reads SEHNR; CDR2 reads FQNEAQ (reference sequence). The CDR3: CASSLDRLQGTEAFF. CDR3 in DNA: TGTGCCAGCAGCTTAGATCGCTTACAGGGCACTGAAGCTTTCTTT. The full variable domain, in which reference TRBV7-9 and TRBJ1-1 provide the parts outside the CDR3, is DTGVSQNPRHKITKRGQNVTFRCDPISEHNRLYWYRQTLGQGPEFLTYFQNEAQLEKSRLLSDRFSAERPKGSFSTLEIQRTEQGDSAMYLCASSLDRLQGTEAFFGQGTRLTVV.

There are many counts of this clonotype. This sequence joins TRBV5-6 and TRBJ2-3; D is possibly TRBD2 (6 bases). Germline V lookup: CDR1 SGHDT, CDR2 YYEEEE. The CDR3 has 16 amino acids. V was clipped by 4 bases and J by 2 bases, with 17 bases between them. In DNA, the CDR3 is TGTGCCAGCAGCCGAGGGAGTAGCGGCTCCACAGATACGCAGTATTTT. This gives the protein CASSRGSSGSTDTQYF.

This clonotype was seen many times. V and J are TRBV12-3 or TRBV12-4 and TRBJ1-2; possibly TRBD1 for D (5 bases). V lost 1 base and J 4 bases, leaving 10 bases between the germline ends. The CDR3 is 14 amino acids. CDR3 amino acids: CASSLGGRAYGYTF. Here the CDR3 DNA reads TGTGCCAGCAGTTTAGGGGGCAGGGCCTATGGCTACACCTTC.

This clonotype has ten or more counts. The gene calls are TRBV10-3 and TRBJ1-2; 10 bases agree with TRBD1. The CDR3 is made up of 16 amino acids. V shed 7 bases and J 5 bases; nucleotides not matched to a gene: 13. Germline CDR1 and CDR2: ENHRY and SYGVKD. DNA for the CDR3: TGTGCCATCACCCCGGACAGGGGGTTGAGCTCATATGGCTACACCTTC. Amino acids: CAITPDRGLSSYGYTF.

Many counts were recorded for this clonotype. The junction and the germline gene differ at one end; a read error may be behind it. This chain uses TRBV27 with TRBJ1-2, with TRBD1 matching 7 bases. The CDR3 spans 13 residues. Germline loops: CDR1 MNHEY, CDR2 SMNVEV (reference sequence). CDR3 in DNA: TGCGGGCAGGGGGGGCTCTTACGGAATGGCTACACCTTC. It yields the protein CGQGGLLRNGYTF.

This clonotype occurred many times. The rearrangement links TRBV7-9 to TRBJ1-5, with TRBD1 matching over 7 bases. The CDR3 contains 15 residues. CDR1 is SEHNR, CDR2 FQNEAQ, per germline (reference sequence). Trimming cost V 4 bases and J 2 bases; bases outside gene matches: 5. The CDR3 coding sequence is TGTGCCAGCAGCTCAACCGGGACAGGCAATCAGCCCCAGCATTTT. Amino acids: CASSSTGTGNQPQHF.

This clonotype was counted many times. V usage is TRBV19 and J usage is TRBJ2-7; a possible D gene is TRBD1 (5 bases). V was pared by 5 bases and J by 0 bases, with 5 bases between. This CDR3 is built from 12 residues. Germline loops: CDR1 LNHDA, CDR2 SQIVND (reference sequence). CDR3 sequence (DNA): TGTGCCAGTAGTGGACACTCCTACGAGCAGTACTTC. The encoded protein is CASSGHSYEQYF.

In nucleotides, the CDR3 is TGTGCCAGCAGTTTAACCTCCTTTGGGGACTCGGGCGAGCAGTACTTC. Encoded protein: CASSLTSFGDSGEQYF. V and J are TRBV27 and TRBJ2-7, with D possibly matching TRBD2 (6 bases). The CDR3 runs 16 residues. The germline V gene encodes CDR1 MNHEY and CDR2 SMNVEV (reference sequence). V shed 2 bases and J shed 6 bases, with 20 bases lying between them.

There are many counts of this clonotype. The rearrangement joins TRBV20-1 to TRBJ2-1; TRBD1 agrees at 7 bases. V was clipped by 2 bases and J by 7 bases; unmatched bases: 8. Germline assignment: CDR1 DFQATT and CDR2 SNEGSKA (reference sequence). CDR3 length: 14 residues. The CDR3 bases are TGCAGTGCTAGACAAATCAACAGGGGAAATGAGCAGTTCTTC. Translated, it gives CSARQINRGNEQFF.

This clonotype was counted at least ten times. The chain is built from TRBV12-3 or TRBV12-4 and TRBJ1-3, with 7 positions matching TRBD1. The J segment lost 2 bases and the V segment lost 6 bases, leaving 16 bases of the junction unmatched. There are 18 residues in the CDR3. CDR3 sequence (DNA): TGTGCCAGCAGCAATTTTCTATCCGACACAGGGGCTGGAAACACCATATATTTT. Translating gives CASSNFLSDTGAGNTIYF.

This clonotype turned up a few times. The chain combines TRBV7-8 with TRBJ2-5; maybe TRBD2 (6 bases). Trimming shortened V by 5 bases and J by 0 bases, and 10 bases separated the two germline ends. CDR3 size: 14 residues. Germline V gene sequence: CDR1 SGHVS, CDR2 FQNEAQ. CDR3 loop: CASSPRGYQETQYF. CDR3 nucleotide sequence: TGTGCCAGCAGCCCTCGGGGGTACCAAGAGACCCAGTACTTC.

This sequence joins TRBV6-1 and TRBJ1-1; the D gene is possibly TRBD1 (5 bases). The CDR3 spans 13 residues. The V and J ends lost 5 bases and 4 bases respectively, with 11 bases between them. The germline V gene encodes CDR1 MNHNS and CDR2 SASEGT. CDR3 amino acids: CASSNLGGTEAFF. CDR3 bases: TGTGCCAGCAGTAATTTGGGGGGCACTGAAGCTTTCTTT.

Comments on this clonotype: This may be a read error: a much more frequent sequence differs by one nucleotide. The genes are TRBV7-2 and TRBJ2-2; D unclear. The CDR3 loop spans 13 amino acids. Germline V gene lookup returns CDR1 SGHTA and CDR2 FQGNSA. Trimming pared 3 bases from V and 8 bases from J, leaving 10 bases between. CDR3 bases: TGTGCCAGCAGCTTCGAACGGTCGGGGGAGCTGTTTTTT. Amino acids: CASSFERSGELFF.

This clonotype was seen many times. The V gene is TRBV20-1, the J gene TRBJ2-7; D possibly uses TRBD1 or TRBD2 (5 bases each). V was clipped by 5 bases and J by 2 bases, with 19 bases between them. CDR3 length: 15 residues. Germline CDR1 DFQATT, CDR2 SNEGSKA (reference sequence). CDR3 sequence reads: CSAGFRQLTTYEQYF. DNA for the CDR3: TGCAGTGCTGGATTTAGACAGCTGACTACCTACGAGCAGTACTTC.

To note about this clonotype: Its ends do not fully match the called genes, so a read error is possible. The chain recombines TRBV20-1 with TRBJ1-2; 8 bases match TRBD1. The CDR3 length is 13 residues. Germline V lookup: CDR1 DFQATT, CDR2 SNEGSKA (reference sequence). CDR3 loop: CSARDQGANGYPF. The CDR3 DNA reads TGCAGTGCTAGAGATCAGGGGGCGAACGGCTACCCCTTC.

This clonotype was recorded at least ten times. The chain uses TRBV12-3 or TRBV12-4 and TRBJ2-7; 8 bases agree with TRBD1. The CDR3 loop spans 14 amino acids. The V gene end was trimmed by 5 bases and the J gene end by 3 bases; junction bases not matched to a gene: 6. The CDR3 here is CASSPRQGFYEQYF. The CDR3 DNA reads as TGTGCCAGCAGTCCCCGACAGGGGTTCTACGAGCAGTACTTC.

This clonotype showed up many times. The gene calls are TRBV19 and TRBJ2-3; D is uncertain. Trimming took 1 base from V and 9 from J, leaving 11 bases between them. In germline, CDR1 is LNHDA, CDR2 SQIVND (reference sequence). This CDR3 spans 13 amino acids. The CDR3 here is CASSIAREYTQYF. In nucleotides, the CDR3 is TGTGCCAGTAGTATAGCCCGCGAGTACACGCAGTATTTT.

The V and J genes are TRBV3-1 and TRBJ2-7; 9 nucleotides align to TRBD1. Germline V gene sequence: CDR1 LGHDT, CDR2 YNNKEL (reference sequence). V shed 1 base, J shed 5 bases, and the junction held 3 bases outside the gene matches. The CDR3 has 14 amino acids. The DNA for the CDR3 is TGTGCCAGCAGCCAAGTGGACAGGGGCCACGAGCAGTACTTC. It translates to CASSQVDRGHEQYF.

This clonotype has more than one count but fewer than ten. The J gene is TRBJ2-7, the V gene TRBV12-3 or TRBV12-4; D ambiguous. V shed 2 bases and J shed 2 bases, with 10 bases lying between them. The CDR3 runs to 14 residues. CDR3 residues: CASSLSGLTYEQYF. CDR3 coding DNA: TGTGCCAGCAGTTTATCGGGTCTTACCTACGAGCAGTACTTC.

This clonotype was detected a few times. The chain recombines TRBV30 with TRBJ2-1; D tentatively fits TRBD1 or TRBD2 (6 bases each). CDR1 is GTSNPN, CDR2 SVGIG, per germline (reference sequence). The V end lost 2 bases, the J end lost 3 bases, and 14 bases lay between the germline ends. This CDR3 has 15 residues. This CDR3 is CAWSPLGGIYNEQFF. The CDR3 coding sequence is TGTGCCTGGAGTCCCCTCGGGGGCATCTACAATGAGCAGTTCTTC.

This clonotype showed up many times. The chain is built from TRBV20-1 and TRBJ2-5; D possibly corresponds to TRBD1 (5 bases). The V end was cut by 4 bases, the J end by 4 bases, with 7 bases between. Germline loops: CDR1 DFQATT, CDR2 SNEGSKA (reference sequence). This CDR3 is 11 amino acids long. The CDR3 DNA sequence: TGCAGTGCTAAAAGGGGAGAGACCCAGTACTTC. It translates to CSAKRGETQYF.

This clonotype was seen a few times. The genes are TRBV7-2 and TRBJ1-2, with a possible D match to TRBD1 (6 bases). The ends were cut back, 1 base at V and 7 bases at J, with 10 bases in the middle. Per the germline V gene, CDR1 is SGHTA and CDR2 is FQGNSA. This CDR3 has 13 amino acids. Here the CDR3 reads CASSLGSGAGYTF. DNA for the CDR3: TGTGCCAGCAGCTTAGGCTCAGGGGCTGGCTACACCTTC.